This T cell receptor beta chain was recovered during a study of cytomegalovirus exposure and HLA in healthy donors. Donors consisted of healthy bone marrow donors. V shed 4 bases and J 0 bases; nucleotides not matched to a gene: 10. There are 17 residues in the CDR3. CDR1 and CDR2 (germline): SGHKS, YYEKEE (reference sequence). The study ran its PCR with 60 Vbeta and 13 Jbeta primers. Clones were read by immunoSEQ multiplex PCR, and TCRdb kept only the in-frame ones, dropping some. The sample records 95,000 to 150,000 clones, about three fifths being singletons. What was sequenced was PBMCs. The chain links TRBV5-5 to TRBJ1-2; 9 bases are shared with TRBD1. This receptor was taken from a woman aged 40 to 55 in good health and CMV-seropositive. The CDR3 protein is CASSHSRDRDANYGYTF. CDR3 bases: TGTGCCAGCAGCCACTCCCGGGACAGGGACGCTAACTATGGCTACACCTTC.